The present entry profiles one TCR beta chain with its context. Sequencing used immunoSEQ multiplex PCR; TCRdb keeps in-frame clones, though not all of them. The repertoire consists of approximately 530,000 clones, with more than 95% occurring once and the leading ten covering approximately 0.06%. The record originates from a study of shared clonotypes between healthy human individuals. Source material: naive CD4+ T cells sorted from blood. Subset denoted: CD45RA+ positively selected. The source of this sequence is a woman in her thirties in good health.

CDR3 sequence: CASSYPSVGEQYF. The CDR3 DNA is TGTGCCAGCAGTTACCCTAGTGTAGGGGAGCAGTACTTC. V usage is TRBV6-6 and J usage is TRBJ2-7; D remains unclear. This CDR3 is 13 amino acids long. The germline V and J ends were trimmed by 2 bases and 7 bases, with 12 bases remaining between them. CDR1 MNHNY and CDR2 SVGAGI come from the germline V gene (reference sequence).